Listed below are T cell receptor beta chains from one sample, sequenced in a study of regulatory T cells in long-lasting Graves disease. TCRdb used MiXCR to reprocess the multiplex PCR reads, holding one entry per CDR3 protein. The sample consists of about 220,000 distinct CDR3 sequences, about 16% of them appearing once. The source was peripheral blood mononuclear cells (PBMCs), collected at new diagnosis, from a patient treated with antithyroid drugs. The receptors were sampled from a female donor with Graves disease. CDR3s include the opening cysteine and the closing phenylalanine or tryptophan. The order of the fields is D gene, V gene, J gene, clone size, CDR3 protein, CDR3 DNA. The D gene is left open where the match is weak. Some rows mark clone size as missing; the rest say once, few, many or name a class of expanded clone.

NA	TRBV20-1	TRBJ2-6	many	CSASSGGANSGANVLTF	TGCAGTGCTAGTTCGGGGGGCGCAAACTCTGGGGCCAACGTCCTGACTTTC
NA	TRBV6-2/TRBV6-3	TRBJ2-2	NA	CASTTGWGELFF	TGTGCCAGCACCACAGGGTGGGGGGAGCTGTTTTTT
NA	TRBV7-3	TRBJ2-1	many	CASSQIGGDGYNEQFF	TGTGCCAGCAGTCAGATAGGGGGGGACGGGTACAATGAGCAGTTCTTC
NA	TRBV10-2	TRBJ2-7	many	CASRSAETYEQYF	TGCGCCAGCCGTAGCGCAGAAACCTACGAGCAGTACTTC
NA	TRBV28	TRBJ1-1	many	CASALPPNTEAFF	TGTGCCAGCGCTCTGCCGCCGAACACTGAAGCTTTCTTT
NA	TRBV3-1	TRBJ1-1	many	CASSQTNTEAFF	TGTGCCAGCAGCCAGACGAACACTGAAGCTTTCTTT
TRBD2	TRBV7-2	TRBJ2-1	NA	CASSRAAHRLAHYNEQFF	TGTGCCAGCAGCCGCGCGGCACACAGACTAGCGCACTACAATGAGCAGTTCTTC
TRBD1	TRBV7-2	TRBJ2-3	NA	CASSQGTGGADTQYF	TGTGCCAGCAGCCAAGGGACAGGGGGGGCAGATACGCAGTATTTT
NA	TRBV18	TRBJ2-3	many	CASSPAVGADTQYF	TGTGCCAGCTCGCCGGCCGTGGGTGCAGATACGCAGTATTTT
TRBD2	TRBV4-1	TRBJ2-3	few	CASSQQPPATSGMVTDTQYF	TGCGCCAGCAGCCAACAGCCCCCAGCCACTAGCGGGATGGTTACAGATACGCAGTATTTT
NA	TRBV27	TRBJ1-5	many	CASSLRAREGLGQPQHF	TGTGCCAGCAGTCTAAGGGCCCGGGAAGGGCTGGGTCAGCCCCAGCATTTT
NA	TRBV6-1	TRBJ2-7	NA	CASSRDRSLQYEQYF	TGTGCCAGCAGTCGTGATAGGTCGCTCCAATACGAGCAGTACTTC
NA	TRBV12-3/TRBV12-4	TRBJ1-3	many	CASSLGVGGSSGNTIYF	TGTGCCAGCAGTTTGGGAGTAGGCGGGAGCTCTGGAAACACCATATATTTT
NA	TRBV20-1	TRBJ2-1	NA	CSARDGAGSPPAYNEQFF	TGCAGTGCTAGAGATGGTGCCGGGAGTCCCCCCGCCTACAATGAGCAGTTCTTC
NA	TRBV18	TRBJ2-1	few	CASSRTGPYNEQFF	TGTGCCAGCTCACGCACAGGGCCTTACAATGAGCAGTTCTTC
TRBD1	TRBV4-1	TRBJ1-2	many	CASSHGGQGPYGYTF	TGCGCCAGCAGCCACGGAGGACAGGGACCCTATGGCTACACCTTC
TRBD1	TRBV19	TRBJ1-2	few	CASSARDRVSFYGYTF	TGTGCCAGTAGTGCCCGGGACAGGGTATCCTTCTATGGCTACACCTTC
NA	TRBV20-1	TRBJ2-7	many	CSARRLLDPDEQYF	TGCAGTGCCAGAAGACTTCTAGACCCTGACGAGCAGTACTTC
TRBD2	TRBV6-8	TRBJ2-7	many	CASPTSGSYEQYF	TGTGCCAGTCCGACTAGCGGGAGCTACGAGCAGTACTTC
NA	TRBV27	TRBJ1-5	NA	CASSFSVLQPQHF	TGTGCCAGCAGTTTTTCAGTACTCCAGCCCCAGCATTTT
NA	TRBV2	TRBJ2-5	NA	CASIRRETQYF	TGTGCCAGCATCCGGAGGGAGACCCAGTACTTC
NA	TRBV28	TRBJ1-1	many	CASSSGAGGTEAFF	TGTGCCAGCAGTTCCGGGGCTGGGGGCACTGAAGCTTTCTTT
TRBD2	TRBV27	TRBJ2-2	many	CATRTSGFTGELFF	TGTGCCACCAGGACTAGCGGGTTCACCGGGGAGCTGTTTTTT
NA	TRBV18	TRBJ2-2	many	CASSLLSGQPNTGELFF	TGTGCCAGCTCACTATTGTCGGGACAACCCAACACCGGGGAGCTGTTTTTT
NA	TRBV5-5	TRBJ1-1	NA	CASSLWYGGDTEAFF	TGTGCCAGCAGCTTGTGGTACGGGGGGGACACTGAAGCTTTCTTT
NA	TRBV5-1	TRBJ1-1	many	CASSFAEGETEAFF	TGCGCCAGCAGCTTTGCCGAGGGGGAGACTGAAGCTTTCTTT
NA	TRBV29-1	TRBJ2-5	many	CSVGGIPPQETQYF	TGCAGCGTTGGGGGAATACCGCCCCAAGAGACCCAGTACTTC
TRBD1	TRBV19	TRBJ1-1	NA	CASSLRGGGNTEAFF	TGTGCCAGTAGCCTCAGGGGGGGCGGGAACACTGAAGCTTTCTTT
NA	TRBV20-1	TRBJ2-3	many	CSARDGLASADTQYF	TGCAGTGCTAGAGATGGGCTAGCGAGCGCAGATACGCAGTATTTT
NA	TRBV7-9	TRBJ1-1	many	CASTYSRGGAFF	TGTGCCAGCACCTATTCGAGGGGGGGAGCTTTCTTT
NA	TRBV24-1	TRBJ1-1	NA	CATSAGTEAFF	TGTGCCACCAGTGCCGGGACAGAAGCTTTCTTT
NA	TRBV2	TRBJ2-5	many	CASSTPGATYF	TGTGCCAGCAGTACCCCCGGGGCCACGTACTTC
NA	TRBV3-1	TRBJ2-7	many	CASSQQGPYEQYF	TGTGCCAGCAGCCAGCAGGGGCCCTACGAGCAGTACTTC
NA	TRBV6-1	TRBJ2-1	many	CASSERWSSYNEQFF	TGTGCCAGCAGTGAAAGGTGGAGCTCCTACAATGAGCAGTTCTTC
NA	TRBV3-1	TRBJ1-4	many	CASSQGRVDEKLFF	TGTGCCAGCAGCCAAGGACGGGTGGACGAAAAACTGTTTTTT
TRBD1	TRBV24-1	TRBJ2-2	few	CATSDVNRGNTGELFF	TGTGCCACCAGTGACGTGAACAGGGGAAACACCGGGGAGCTGTTTTTT
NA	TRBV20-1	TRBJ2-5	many	CSARGVGAWETQYF	TGCAGTGCTAGAGGGGTGGGCGCGTGGGAGACCCAGTACTTC
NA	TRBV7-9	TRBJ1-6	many	CASVRASNSPLHF	TGTGCCAGCGTCCGGGCTTCAAATTCACCCCTCCACTTT
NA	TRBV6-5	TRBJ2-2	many	CASSYWGTGELFF	TGTGCCAGCAGTTATTGGGGCACCGGGGAGCTGTTTTTT
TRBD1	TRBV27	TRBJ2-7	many	CASSTLRDRTYEQYF	TGTGCCAGCAGTACACTCCGGGACAGGACCTACGAGCAGTACTTC
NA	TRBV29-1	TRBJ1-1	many	CSVVKNTEAFF	TGCAGCGTTGTAAAGAACACTGAAGCTTTCTTT
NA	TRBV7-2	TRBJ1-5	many	CASSWPGQPQHF	TGTGCCAGCAGCTGGCCCGGTCAGCCCCAGCATTTT
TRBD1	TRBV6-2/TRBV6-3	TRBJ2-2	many	CASSAGTGVAGELFF	TGTGCCAGCAGTGCCGGGACAGGGGTTGCCGGGGAGCTGTTTTTT
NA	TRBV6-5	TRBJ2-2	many	CASSYERAGTGELFF	TGTGCCAGCAGTTACGAGCGGGCTGGCACCGGGGAGCTGTTTTTT
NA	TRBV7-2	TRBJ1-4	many	CASSLGAINEKLFF	TGTGCCAGCAGCTTAGGGGCGATTAATGAAAAACTGTTTTTT
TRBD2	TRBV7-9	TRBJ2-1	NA	CASSHTAGGWFF	TGTGCCAGCAGTCATACAGCGGGAGGGTGGTTCTTC
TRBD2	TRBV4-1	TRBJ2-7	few	CASSHAAGGEQYF	TGCGCCAGCAGCCACGCAGCGGGGGGCGAGCAGTACTTC
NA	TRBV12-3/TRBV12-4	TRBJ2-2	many	CASSFWQGATGELFF	TGTGCCAGCAGTTTCTGGCAGGGCGCCACCGGGGAGCTGTTTTTT
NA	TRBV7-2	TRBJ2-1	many	CASSLGLGTDEQFF	TGTGCCAGCAGCCTCGGACTGGGAACGGATGAGCAGTTCTTC
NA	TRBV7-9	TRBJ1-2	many	CASTPSRLSYGYTF	TGTGCCAGCACCCCGTCCCGACTCTCCTATGGCTACACCTTC
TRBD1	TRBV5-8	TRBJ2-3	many	CASSVRRTGGPPDTQYF	TGTGCCAGCAGCGTCCGACGGACAGGGGGCCCCCCAGATACGCAGTATTTT
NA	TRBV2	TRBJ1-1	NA	CASSEAASTFF	TGTGCCAGCAGTGAAGCCGCGTCGACTTTCTTT
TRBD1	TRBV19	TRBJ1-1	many	CASSSLGGAWTEAFF	TGTGCCAGTAGTAGCCTAGGGGGCGCGTGGACTGAAGCTTTCTTT
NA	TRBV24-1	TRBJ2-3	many	CATSDSAVNTDTQYF	TGTGCCACCAGTGATTCGGCGGTGAACACAGATACGCAGTATTTT
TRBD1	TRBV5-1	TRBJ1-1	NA	CASSLDPDRDTEAFF	TGCGCCAGCAGCTTGGATCCTGACAGGGACACTGAAGCTTTCTTT
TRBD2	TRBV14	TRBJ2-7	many	CASSQVLSGTSTRGEQYF	TGTGCCAGCAGCCAAGTCCTTTCCGGGACTAGCACCAGAGGCGAGCAGTACTTC
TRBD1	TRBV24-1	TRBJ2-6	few	CATSDPRDRETSGANVLTF	TGTGCCACCAGTGATCCCCGGGACAGGGAGACCTCTGGGGCCAACGTCCTGACTTTC
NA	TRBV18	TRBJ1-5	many	CASSPSTLDQPQHF	TGTGCCAGCTCACCCAGTACGTTAGATCAGCCCCAGCATTTT
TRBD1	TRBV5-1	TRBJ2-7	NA	CASRAGTGSTYEQYF	TGCGCCAGCAGGGCCGGGACAGGGTCCACCTACGAGCAGTACTTC